What follows are 21 T cell receptor beta chains derived from one specimen sequenced in a study of cytomegalovirus exposure and HLA in healthy donors. It was with 60 Vbeta and 13 Jbeta primers that the PCR ran. The method was immunoSEQ multiplex PCR; TCRdb's version includes in-frame clones alone and lacks a portion of them. The table lists about 200,000 clones, around four fifths of them singletons. The sequenced sample was PBMCs. Source of these receptors: a male donor in good health and CMV-seronegative.

The V call is TRBV6-1, the J call TRBJ1-1; 11 bases map to TRBD1. This CDR3 region has 15 residues. Looked up from germline, CDR1 is MNHNS and CDR2 is SASEGT. The V gene end was trimmed by 6 bases and the J gene end by 4 bases; junction bases not matched to a gene: 7. CDR3 DNA: TGTGCCAGCAGGGTAACCGGGACAGGGGGCACTGAAGCTTTCTTT. The encoded protein is CASRVTGTGGTEAFF.

The chain recombines TRBV2 with TRBJ2-2; D might be TRBD2 (6 bases). Trimming left V 6 bases short and J 6 bases short, with 17 bases between. CDR3 length: 15 amino acids. CDR1 and CDR2 from the germline V gene are SNHLY and FYNNEI. The CDR3 DNA reads TGTGCCAGCAGCGGGGGACTCCCGGGGTCCGGGGAGCTGTTTTTT. This gives the protein CASSGGLPGSGELFF.

The CDR3 DNA reads TGTGCCAGCATCCTAGGAGCAGGGGTGGGCAATGAGCAGTTCTTC. This codes for CASILGAGVGNEQFF. This chain links TRBV7-2 with TRBJ2-1; D is perhaps TRBD1 (6 bases). Trimming left V 7 bases short and J 6 bases short, with 19 bases between. This CDR3 spans 15 amino acids. Germline CDR1 reads SGHTA; CDR2 reads FQGNSA.

This sequence joins TRBV29-1 and TRBJ2-5; 7 nucleotides agree with TRBD1. Trimming removed 4 bases from V and 3 bases from J; junction bases left unmatched: 14. This CDR3 comprises 16 residues. The V gene's germline CDR1 is SQVTM and CDR2 ANQGSEA. CDR3 nucleotide sequence: TGCAGCGTTGGGGACCAGACAGGGTTGCGAAAAGAGACCCAGTACTTC. It translates to CSVGDQTGLRKETQYF.

This sequence joins TRBV19 and TRBJ2-3; weak D call: TRBD1 (7 bases). The CDR3 runs 15 residues. In germline, CDR1 is LNHDA, CDR2 SQIVND (reference sequence). The germline V and J ends were trimmed by 5 bases and 1 base, with 13 bases remaining between them. As DNA, the CDR3 is TGTGCCAGTAGTGCAGGAGGGGGCCGCACAGATACGCAGTATTTT. This translates into CASSAGGGRTDTQYF.

This chain connects TRBV6-9 to TRBJ2-5, with TRBD2 matching over 10 bases. Germline CDR1 is MNHGY and CDR2 is SVAAGI. The CDR3 covers 18 residues. Trimming at V came to 4 bases and at J to 2 bases, leaving 13 bases not matched to a gene. The CDR3 is CASSSFSRTSGPQETQYF. The CDR3 DNA is TGTGCCAGCAGTTCCTTCTCGAGGACTAGCGGTCCTCAAGAGACCCAGTACTTC.

In DNA, the CDR3 is TGCGCCAGCAGCCAAGCTGTCTCGGTCCACGAGCAGTACTTC. Translating it yields CASSQAVSVHEQYF. The chain carries TRBV4-1 and TRBJ2-7; no firm D call. Trimming pared 1 base from V and 5 bases from J, leaving 12 bases between. Germline V gene lookup returns CDR1 MGHRA and CDR2 YSYEKL. CDR3 length: 14 residues.

This clone was counted only a few times. The chain combines TRBV9 with TRBJ2-1, with D possibly matching TRBD2 (5 bases). The CDR3 contains 14 residues. Trimming shortened V by 0 bases and J by 8 bases, and 12 bases separated the two germline ends. CDR1 and CDR2 from the germline V gene are SGDLS and YYNGEE. Written as DNA, the CDR3 is TGTGCCAGCAGCGTAGCGCGCCCCGGGGATGAGCAGTTCTTC. Translation gives CASSVARPGDEQFF.

The chain couples TRBV4-1 to TRBJ1-5, with D possibly being TRBD1 (6 bases). CDR3 size: 17 residues. Germline V CDR1 and CDR2: MGHRA, YSYEKL. Trimming shortened V by 0 bases and J by 4 bases, and 16 bases separated the two germline ends. CDR3 sequence reads: CASSQDIGQRINQPQHF. The CDR3 nucleotides are TGCGCCAGCAGCCAAGATATAGGACAGCGAATAAATCAGCCCCAGCATTTT.

CDR3 amino acids: CASSRQGGPYSNQPQHF. The CDR3 nucleotides read TGTGCCAGCAGCCGACAGGGAGGCCCCTATAGCAATCAGCCCCAGCATTTT. The V call is TRBV27, the J call TRBJ1-5; TRBD1 matches at 7 bases. V lost 6 bases and J lost 0; bases outside the gene matches: 11. Germline assignment: CDR1 MNHEY and CDR2 SMNVEV (reference sequence). The CDR3 is made up of 17 amino acids.

J is TRBJ2-5 and V is TRBV29-1; 14 positions match TRBD2. The J call may be mistaken, given a closer DNA end match to TRBJ2-7. In germline, CDR1 is SQVTM, CDR2 ANQGSEA. The CDR3 totals 16 residues. The CDR3 reads CSGSGTSGRGSYEQYF. The CDR3 DNA follows: TGCAGCGGGTCCGGGACTAGCGGGAGAGGTTCCTACGAGCAGTACTTC.

This clone was seen once. V and J are TRBV27 and TRBJ1-1; D call uncertain. The CDR3 runs 15 residues. The V gene lost 0 bases and the J gene lost 1 base, with 9 bases spanning the gap. Per the germline V gene, CDR1 is MNHEY and CDR2 is SMNVEV (reference sequence). This chain's CDR3 is CASSLSFTGNTEAFF. In nucleotides, the CDR3 is TGTGCCAGCAGTTTATCATTTACTGGGAACACTGAAGCTTTCTTT.

This clone appeared a few times. The chain has TRBV6-1 and TRBJ1-2; no clear D gene. The CDR3 length is 14 residues. Germline-derived CDR1 and CDR2 are MNHNS and SASEGT. Deletions cut 4 bases from V and 4 bases from J, with 13 bases between. In DNA, the CDR3 is TGTGCCAGCAGTGGAGGGTCCGGAGCCTATGGCTACACCTTC. Its translation: CASSGGSGAYGYTF.

The chain has TRBV9 and TRBJ2-1; TRBD2 aligns across 14 bases. The CDR3 contains 16 residues. Germline V CDR1 and CDR2: SGDLS, YYNGEE. V was clipped by 3 bases and J by 3 bases; unmatched bases: 2. The CDR3 loop is CASSAGTSGSYNEQFF. The CDR3 nucleotides are TGTGCCAGCAGCGCCGGGACTAGCGGGAGCTACAATGAGCAGTTCTTC.

CDR3: CASSQTGTENTEAFF. DNA for the CDR3: TGCGCCAGCAGTCAAACCGGGACAGAGAACACTGAAGCTTTCTTT. The chain links TRBV4-1 to TRBJ1-1, with 7 bases identical to TRBD1. Germline CDR1 and CDR2: MGHRA and YSYEKL. The CDR3 consists of 15 residues. J lost 1 base, V lost 6 bases, and 8 bases had no gene match.

The chain uses TRBV2 and TRBJ1-5; D gene uncertain. CDR1 SNHLY and CDR2 FYNNEI come from the germline V gene. The CDR3 runs to 15 residues. With 3 bases removed from V and 0 bases from J, the gap between germline ends came to 9 bases. The CDR3, as DNA: TGTGCCAGCAGTGATAGTTCGGTTAGCAATCAGCCCCAGCATTTT. Residues: CASSDSSVSNQPQHF.

The rearrangement uses TRBV18 and TRBJ2-5, with D unclear. The CDR3 totals 16 residues. The germline CDR1 and CDR2 sequences are KGHSH and LQKENI. The V and J ends lost 0 bases and 2 bases respectively, with 13 bases between them. In DNA, the CDR3 is TGTGCCAGCTCACCACCGATCGGTCCCAGGCAAGAGACCCAGTACTTC. Its translation: CASSPPIGPRQETQYF.

This chain uses TRBV6-6 with TRBJ2-5; tentative D call: TRBD2 (6 bases). TRBJ2-7 explains the end of the DNA better; the J call may be wrong. The CDR3 runs 13 residues. The germline gives CDR1 MNHNY, CDR2 SVGAGI (reference sequence). The CDR3 loop reads CASAIGPSDEQYF. The CDR3 DNA follows: TGTGCCAGCGCCATAGGGCCTAGCGACGAGCAGTACTTC.

The rearrangement uses TRBV25-1 and TRBJ2-1; 7 nucleotides match TRBD2. From germline, CDR1 is MGHDK and CDR2 SYGVNS. J was trimmed by 0 bases and V by 6 bases; bases with no gene match: 11. The CDR3 extends over 17 amino acids. CDR3 nucleotides: TGTGCCAGCAGGGGGGGGAGCGTGTGGGTCTCCTACAATGAGCAGTTCTTC. Translation: CASRGGSVWVSYNEQFF.

The chain couples TRBV4-2 to TRBJ1-4; D unclear. The V gene's germline CDR1 is LGHNA and CDR2 YNFKEQ. V gave up 4 bases and J gave up 8 bases, with 17 bases separating them. The CDR3 contains 15 residues. In DNA form, the CDR3 reads TGTGCCAGCAGCCGCCCAGCGGAGGGCCGCGAAAAACTGTTTTTT. Translation gives CASSRPAEGREKLFF.

V is TRBV6-1 and J is TRBJ2-5; 8 bases are shared with TRBD1. The CDR3 loop spans 14 amino acids. CDR1 is MNHNS, CDR2 SASEGT, per germline. V trimming: 5 bases; J trimming: 4 bases; junction bases outside the gene matches: 6. CDR3: CASSTDRGRETQYF. The CDR3 DNA follows: TGTGCCAGCAGTACCGACAGGGGACGAGAGACCCAGTACTTC.